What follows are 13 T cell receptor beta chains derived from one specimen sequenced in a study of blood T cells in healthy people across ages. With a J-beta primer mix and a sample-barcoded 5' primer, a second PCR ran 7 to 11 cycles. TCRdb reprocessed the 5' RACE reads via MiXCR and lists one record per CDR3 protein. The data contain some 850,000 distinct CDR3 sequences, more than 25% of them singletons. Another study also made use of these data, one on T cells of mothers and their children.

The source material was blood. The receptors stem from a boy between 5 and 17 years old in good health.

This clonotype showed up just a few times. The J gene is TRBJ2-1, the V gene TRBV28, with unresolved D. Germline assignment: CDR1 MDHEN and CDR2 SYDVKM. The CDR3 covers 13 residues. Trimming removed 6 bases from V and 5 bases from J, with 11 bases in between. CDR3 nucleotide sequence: TGTGCCAGCAGATGGGGATCTAACAATGAGCAGTTCTTC. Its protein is CASRWGSNNEQFF.

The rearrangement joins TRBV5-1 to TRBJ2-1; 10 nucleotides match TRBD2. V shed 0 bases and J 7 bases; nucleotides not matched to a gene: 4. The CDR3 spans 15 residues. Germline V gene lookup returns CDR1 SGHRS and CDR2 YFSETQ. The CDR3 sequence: CASSLVLAGENEQFF. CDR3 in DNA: TGCGCCAGCAGCTTGGTTCTAGCGGGAGAAAATGAGCAGTTCTTC.

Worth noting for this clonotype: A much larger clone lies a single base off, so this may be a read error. As DNA, the CDR3 is TGTGCCAGCGGTGGGGCCGGGGAGCTGTTTTTT. Its protein is CASGGAGELFF. The V call is TRBV25-1, the J call TRBJ2-2; D unclear. CDR1 MGHDK and CDR2 SYGVNS come from the germline V gene. This CDR3 spans 11 amino acids. The ends were cut back, 8 bases at V and 6 bases at J, with 7 bases in the middle.

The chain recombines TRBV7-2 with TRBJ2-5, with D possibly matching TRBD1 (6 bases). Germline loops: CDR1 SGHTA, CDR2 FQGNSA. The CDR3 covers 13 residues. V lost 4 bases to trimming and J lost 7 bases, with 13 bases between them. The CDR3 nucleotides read TGTGCCAGCAGCTCTACAGGGCCTGGGACCCAGTACTTC. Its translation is CASSSTGPGTQYF.

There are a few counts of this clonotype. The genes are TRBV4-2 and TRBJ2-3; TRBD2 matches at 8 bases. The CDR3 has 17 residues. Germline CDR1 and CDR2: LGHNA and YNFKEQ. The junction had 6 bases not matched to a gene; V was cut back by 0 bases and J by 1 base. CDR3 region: CASSQDNPRGGTDTQYF. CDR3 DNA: TGTGCCAGCAGCCAAGATAACCCGCGGGGGGGCACAGATACGCAGTATTTT.

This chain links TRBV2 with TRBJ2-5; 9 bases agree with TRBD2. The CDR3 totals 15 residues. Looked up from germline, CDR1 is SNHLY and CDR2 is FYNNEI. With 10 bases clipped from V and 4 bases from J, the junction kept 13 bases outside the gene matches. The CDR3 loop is CATRGYGSGGETQYF. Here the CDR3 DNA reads TGTGCCACTCGGGGGTACGGTAGCGGGGGAGAGACCCAGTACTTC.

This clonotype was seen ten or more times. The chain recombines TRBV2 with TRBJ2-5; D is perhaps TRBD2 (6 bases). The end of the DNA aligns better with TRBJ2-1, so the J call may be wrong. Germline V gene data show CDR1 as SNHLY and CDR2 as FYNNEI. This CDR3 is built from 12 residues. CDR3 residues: CASSGGGNEQFF. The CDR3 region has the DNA TGTGCCAGCAGTGGTGGGGGGAATGAGCAGTTCTTC.

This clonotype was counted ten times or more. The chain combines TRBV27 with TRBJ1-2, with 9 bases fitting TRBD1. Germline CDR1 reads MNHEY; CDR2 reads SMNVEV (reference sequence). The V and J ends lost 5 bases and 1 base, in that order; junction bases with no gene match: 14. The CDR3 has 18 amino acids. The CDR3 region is CASSLISGTGNGNYGYTF. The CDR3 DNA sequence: TGTGCCAGCAGTCTCATCTCCGGGACAGGGAATGGTAACTATGGCTACACCTTC.

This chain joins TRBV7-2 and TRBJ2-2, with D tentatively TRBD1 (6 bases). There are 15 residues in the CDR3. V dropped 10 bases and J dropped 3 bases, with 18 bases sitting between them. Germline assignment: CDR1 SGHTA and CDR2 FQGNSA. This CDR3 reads CATIGQLPYTGELFF. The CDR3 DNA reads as TGTGCCACCATAGGACAGCTCCCTTACACCGGGGAGCTGTTTTTT.

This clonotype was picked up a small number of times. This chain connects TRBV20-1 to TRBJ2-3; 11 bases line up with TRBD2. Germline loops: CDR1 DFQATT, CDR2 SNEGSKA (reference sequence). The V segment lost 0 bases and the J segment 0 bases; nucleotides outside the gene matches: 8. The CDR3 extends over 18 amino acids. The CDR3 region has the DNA TGCAGTGCTAGAGATTTCCTAGCGGGGGGCTCCAGCACAGATACGCAGTATTTT. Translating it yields CSARDFLAGGSSTDTQYF.

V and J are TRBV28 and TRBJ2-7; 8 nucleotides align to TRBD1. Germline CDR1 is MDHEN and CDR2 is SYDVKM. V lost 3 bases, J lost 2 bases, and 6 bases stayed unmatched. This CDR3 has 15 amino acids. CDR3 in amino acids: CASSFGQGYAYEQYF. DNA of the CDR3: TGTGCCAGCAGTTTCGGACAGGGCTATGCCTACGAGCAGTACTTC. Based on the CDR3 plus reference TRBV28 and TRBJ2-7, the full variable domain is DVKVTQSSRYLVKRTGEKVFLECVQDMDHENMFWYRQDPGLGLRLIYFSYDVKMKEKGDIPEGYSVSREKKERFSLILESASTNQTSMYLCASSFGQGYAYEQYFGPGTRLTVT.

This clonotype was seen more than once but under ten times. The CDR3 spells CASSPGSSRSNQPQHF. In DNA, the CDR3 is TGTGCCAGCAGTCCTGGGTCCAGTAGAAGCAATCAGCCCCAGCATTTT. The V and J genes are TRBV12-3 or TRBV12-4 and TRBJ1-5; D remains ambiguous. The CDR3 totals 16 residues. The V end was cut by 5 bases, the J end by 1 base, with 15 bases between.

The CDR3 loop is CASSLRQGYREKLFF. The CDR3 nucleotides are TGTGCCAGCAGTTTGCGGCAGGGGTATAGAGAAAAACTGTTTTTT. The chain couples TRBV12-3 or TRBV12-4 to TRBJ1-4, with D possibly being TRBD1 (6 bases). Trimming cost V 3 bases and J 8 bases, with 16 bases left between them. This CDR3 has 15 amino acids.